These 9 T cell receptor beta chains were all obtained from the same sample, sequenced in a study of regulatory T cells in long-lasting Graves disease. Regarding time point: newly diagnosed GD, antithyroid drugs for less than 3 months. Generation of the TCR library employed RNA extracted from PBMCs. Arm-PCR of CDR3 regions and iRepertoire HTBI primers were the basis on which TCR beta libraries were built. TCRdb recomputed calls from the multiplex PCR reads with MiXCR, one row per CDR3 protein. The data hold about 470,000 distinct CDR3 sequences, with under 15% observed a single time. The same sample was also used in a study of T cells in Graves' hyperthyroidism and ophthalmopathy.

The sample here was peripheral blood mononuclear cells (PBMCs), taken at new diagnosis, from a patient treated with antithyroid drugs. Receptors originate from a woman aged 25-40 years with Graves disease.

The chain joins TRBV18 to TRBJ2-3; 7 bases align to TRBD2. Germline loops: CDR1 KGHSH, CDR2 LQKENI. Trimming at V came to 7 bases and at J to 2 bases, leaving 9 bases not matched to a gene. The CDR3 has 15 residues. The CDR3 protein is CASCVTSGVTDTQYF. In nucleotides, the CDR3 is TGTGCCAGCTGCGTTACCAGCGGGGTCACAGATACGCAGTATTTT.

This clonotype has only a few counts. The chain combines TRBV11-2 with TRBJ2-7; 8 nucleotides align to TRBD2. The CDR3 has 16 amino acids. The V segment lost 5 bases and the J segment 2 bases; nucleotides outside the gene matches: 11. CDR1 and CDR2 (germline): SGHAT, FQNNGV. Here the CDR3 DNA reads TGTGCCAGCAGCCATCCTACTAGCGGAGCGACCTACGAGCAGTACTTC. Protein product: CASSHPTSGATYEQYF. Full variable domain (outside the CDR3, taken from reference TRBV11-2 and TRBJ2-7): EAGVAQSPRYKIIEKRQSVAFWCNPISGHATLYWYQQILGQGPKLLIQFQNNGVVDDSQLPKDRFSAERLKGVDSTLKIQPAKLEDSAVYLCASSHPTSGATYEQYFGPGTRLTVT.

The genes are TRBV12-3 or TRBV12-4 and TRBJ2-7, with 7 bases that match TRBD1. V dropped 5 bases and J dropped 3; count of bases not matched to a gene: 7. The CDR3 is made up of 14 amino acids. Here the CDR3 DNA reads TGTGCCAGCAGTCAGACAGGGTATCTCTACGAGCAGTACTTC. This codes for CASSQTGYLYEQYF.

The chain joins TRBV24-1 to TRBJ2-1; 14 bases fit TRBD2. V trimming: 10 bases; J trimming: 0 bases; junction bases outside the gene matches: 1. The germline V gene has CDR1 KGHDR and CDR2 SFDVKD. This CDR3 has 15 amino acids. CDR3 nucleotides: TGTGCCACTGGGACTAGCGGGGGCTCCTACAATGAGCAGTTCTTC. Its translation: CATGTSGGSYNEQFF.

This clonotype was observed many times. This chain connects TRBV3-1 to TRBJ1-1, with D hard to call. Germline assignment: CDR1 LGHDT and CDR2 YNNKEL (reference sequence). Trimming left V 4 bases short and J 5 bases short, with 11 bases between. The CDR3 has 13 residues. DNA for the CDR3: TGTGCCAGCAGCCGCAGCGGACGAACTGAAGCTTTCTTT. It encodes CASSRSGRTEAFF.

This clonotype was counted a few times. Just one base apart from a much larger clone, this may be a read error. This chain joins TRBV11-2 and TRBJ2-1; no definite D call. The length of the CDR3 is 15 residues. Germline CDR1 SGHAT, CDR2 FQNNGV. CDR3 sequence (DNA): TGTGTCAGCAGCCCCGACCAGGTACCAAGTGGTGAGCAGTTCTTC. Residues: CVSSPDQVPSGEQFF.

A remark on this clonotype: Without the conserved terminal phenylalanine or tryptophan, this CDR3 likely stems from a read error. The CDR3, as DNA: TGTGCCAGCAGTTTGAACACTGAAGCTTTCCTT. This codes for CASSLNTEAFL. V is TRBV2 and J is TRBJ1-1, with unresolved D. The CDR3 sequence is 11 residues long. With 5 bases removed from V and 0 bases from J, the gap between germline ends came to 1 base. Germline CDR1 and CDR2: SNHLY and FYNNEI.

This clonotype was observed many times. The chain joins TRBV20-1 to TRBJ2-5; D perhaps matches TRBD2 (5 bases). V was pared by 3 bases and J by 2 bases, with 7 bases between. The CDR3 contains 12 residues. Germline lookup yields CDR1 DFQATT and CDR2 SNEGSKA (reference sequence). The CDR3: CSASGKQETQYF. In DNA form, the CDR3 reads TGCAGTGCTAGCGGGAAACAAGAGACCCAGTACTTC.

There are many counts of this clonotype. V is TRBV7-9 and J is TRBJ1-5, with TRBD1 identical over 7 bases. Trimming at V came to 5 bases and at J to 1 base, leaving 5 bases not matched to a gene. From germline, CDR1 is SEHNR and CDR2 FQNEAQ (reference sequence). The length of the CDR3 is 15 residues. CDR3 amino acids: CASSQTGASNQPQHF. CDR3 DNA sequence: TGTGCCAGCAGCCAAACAGGGGCGAGCAATCAGCCCCAGCATTTT.